This record covers a single TCR beta chain. Its antigen is not identified. Sequenced by immunoSEQ multiplex PCR; TCRdb stores in-frame clones only, minus some. The repertoire holds more than 35,000 clones, with 90% to 95% as singletons. In germline, CDR1 is MNHEY, CDR2 SVGAGI. The V gene lost 2 bases and the J gene lost 0 bases, with 12 bases spanning the gap. The CDR3 runs to 16 residues. This record comes from a study of cytomegalovirus exposure and HLA in healthy donors. Study-level points and caveats: Both high specificity and high sensitivity reportedly marked the classifier's diagnosis of cytomegalovirus status. Researchers catalogued about 160 TCR beta chains as cytomegalovirus-associated. The dataset shows that most TCR sequences were rare, while some public TCRs occurred in many donors. Under in vitro conditions, three CMV-associated chains were confirmed as specific for CMV antigens.

The genes are TRBV6-5 and TRBJ2-3; D is possibly TRBD1 (5 bases). The clonotype was recovered from a man aged 18 to 30 in good health and CMV-seronegative. Sequencing input: PBMCs. The chain's CDR3 is CASSYTPGQSTDTQYF. As DNA, the CDR3 is TGTGCCAGCAGTTACACCCCAGGACAAAGCACAGATACGCAGTATTTT.